Listed below are T cell receptor beta chains from one sample, sequenced in a study of early T cells in non-severe SARS-CoV-2 infection. Via MiXCR, TCRdb re-called the 5' RACE reads, giving one row per CDR3 protein. The sample holds tens of thousands of distinct CDR3 sequences; about 10% are singletons and the top ten take about 4.3%. The sequenced sample was whole blood. These receptors came from an adult who was a healthcare worker with PCR-confirmed SARS-CoV-2 infection or an uninfected control (not recorded which). Both conserved end residues are part of each CDR3. The D gene is left open where the match is weak. Clone size is shown for a subset of rows, as once, few, many or a class of expanded clone.

>NA|TRBJ2-4|15|TRBV9|few
TGTGCCAGCAGCGTAGCTACAGACGCCAGGAACATTCAGTACTTC
CASSVATDARNIQYF
>NA|TRBJ2-7|14|TRBV5-6|many
TGTGCCAGCAGGGTCCGGGGCTTATCGGGCGAGCAGTACTTC
CASRVRGLSGEQYF
>NA|TRBJ2-7|14|TRBV2|many
TGTGCCAGCAGTGAGGGGGGTATCTCCTACGAGCAGTACTTC
CASSEGGISYEQYF
>NA|TRBJ2-1|12|TRBV20-1|many
TGCAGTGTGCACGGGAGCTACGGTGAGCAGTTCTTC
CSVHGSYGEQFF
>TRBD1|TRBJ2-3|15|TRBV14|NA
TGTGCCAGCAGCCGGGACAGGTTCCACACAGATACGCAGTATTTT
CASSRDRFHTDTQYF
>NA|TRBJ2-7|14|TRBV6-5|NA
TGTGCCAGCACCCTCCGCCGAGGGAGAAACGAGCAGTACTTC
CASTLRRGRNEQYF
>NA|TRBJ1-6|15|TRBV3-1|many
TGTGCCAGCAGCCAAGAGGGGGCATATAATTCACCCCTCCACTTT
CASSQEGAYNSPLHF
>NA|TRBJ2-2|12|TRBV6-5|many
TGTGCCAGCAGTTCTTACACCGGGGAGCTGTTTTTT
CASSSYTGELFF
>TRBD2|TRBJ2-5|17|TRBV5-4|many
TGTGCCAGCATGTCAGGGACTAGCGGGGGAAGTGAAGAGACCCAGTACTTC
CASMSGTSGGSEETQYF
>TRBD2|TRBJ2-7|15|TRBV7-2|many
TGTGCCAGCAGCTTAGCGAGCGGGGACTCCTACGAGCAGTACTTC
CASSLASGDSYEQYF